The present entry profiles one T cell receptor beta chain with its context. Its antigen is as yet unknown. Treatment: around 19 received Ad26.COV2.S at low or high dose, single or two shots; 5 received placebo; per-sample allocation not given. On day 63 after the first injection, vaccine and placebo recipients gave samples. The germline V gene has CDR1 SEHNR and CDR2 FQNEAQ (reference sequence). Unmatched junction bases numbered 4, after V lost 5 bases and J lost 3 bases. CDR3 length: 15 residues. The data stem from a study of Ad26.COV2.S vaccination and SARS-CoV-2 variants. Sequencing used immunoSEQ multiplex PCR; TCRdb keeps in-frame clones, though not all of them. The table includes about 410,000 clones, around 91% detected once. Findings and caveats of the study: Compared with placebo recipients, vaccine recipients had higher spike-specific TCR breadth. Reported findings describe substantial breadth in spike-specific CD8+ and CD4+ T cell responses following vaccination.

The TCR sequence derives from a person aged 18-60 years who received the Ad26.COV2.S COVID-19 vaccine or a placebo. V usage is TRBV7-9 and J usage is TRBJ2-1, with 10 bases identical to TRBD1. Sequenced here: peripheral blood, sampled in a trial of Ad26.COV2.S vaccine versus placebo. The CDR3: CASSPGTGVYNEQFF. In DNA, the CDR3 is TGTGCCAGCAGCCCCGGGACAGGGGTCTACAATGAGCAGTTCTTC. The full variable domain, with the rest looked up from reference TRBV7-9 and TRBJ2-1, is DTGVSQNPRHKITKRGQNVTFRCDPISEHNRLYWYRQTLGQGPEFLTYFQNEAQLEKSRLLSDRFSAERPKGSFSTLEIQRTEQGDSAMYLCASSPGTGVYNEQFFGPGTRLTVL.